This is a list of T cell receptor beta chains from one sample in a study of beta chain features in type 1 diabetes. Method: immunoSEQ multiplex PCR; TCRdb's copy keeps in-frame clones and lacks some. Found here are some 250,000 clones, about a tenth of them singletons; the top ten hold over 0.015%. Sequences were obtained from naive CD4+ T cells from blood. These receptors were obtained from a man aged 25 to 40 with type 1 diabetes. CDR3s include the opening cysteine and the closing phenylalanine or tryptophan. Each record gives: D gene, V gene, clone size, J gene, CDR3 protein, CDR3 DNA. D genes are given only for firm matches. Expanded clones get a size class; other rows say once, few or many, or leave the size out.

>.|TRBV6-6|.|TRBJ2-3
CASRTGGGGTQYF
TGTGCCAGCAGAACAGGGGGGGGAGGTACGCAGTATTTT
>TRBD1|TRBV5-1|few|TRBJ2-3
CASSEDRGADTQYF
TGCGCCAGCAGCGAAGACAGGGGCGCAGATACGCAGTATTTT
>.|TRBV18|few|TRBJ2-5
CASSPRSLDTSQETQYF
TGTGCCAGCTCACCACGATCTCTTGACACCTCCCAAGAGACCCAGTACTTC
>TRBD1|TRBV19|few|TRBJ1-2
CASSSRTGTGHGYTF
TGTGCCAGTAGTTCTCGGACCGGGACAGGGCACGGCTACACCTTC
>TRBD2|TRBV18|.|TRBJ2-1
CASSPSDSGGTLNEQFF
TGTGCCAGCTCACCATCCGACAGCGGGGGAACCCTTAATGAGCAGTTCTTC
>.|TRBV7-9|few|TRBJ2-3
CASSFFVDTQYF
TGTGCCAGCAGCTTCTTCGTTGATACGCAGTATTTT
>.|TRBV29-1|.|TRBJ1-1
CSVLFRNTEAFF
TGCAGCGTTCTCTTTCGGAACACTGAAGCTTTCTTT
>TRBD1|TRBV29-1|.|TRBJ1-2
CSVPGTGLLSYGYTF
TGCAGCGTTCCCGGGACAGGACTCTTGTCCTATGGCTACACCTTC
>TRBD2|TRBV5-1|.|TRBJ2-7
CASSLTSGGEEQYF
TGCGCCAGCAGCTTGACTAGCGGGGGTGAAGAGCAGTACTTC
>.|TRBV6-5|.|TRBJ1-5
CASSYASTGQPQHF
TGTGCCAGCAGTTACGCGTCGACGGGTCAGCCCCAGCATTTT
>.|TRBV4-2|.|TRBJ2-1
CASSQSIAAASSYNEQFF
TGTGCCAGCAGCCAAAGCATAGCGGCCGCGAGCTCCTACAATGAGCAGTTCTTC
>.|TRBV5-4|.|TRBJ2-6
CASSLKVAAGANVLTF
TGTGCCAGCAGCTTGAAAGTTGCGGCAGGGGCCAACGTCCTGACTTTC
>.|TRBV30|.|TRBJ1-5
CAWSSGPGRDQPQHF
TGTGCCTGGAGTTCGGGCCCGGGGAGGGATCAGCCCCAGCATTTT
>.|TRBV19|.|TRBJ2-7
CASSIQGGSYEQYF
TGTGCCAGTAGTATCCAGGGTGGCTCCTACGAGCAGTACTTC
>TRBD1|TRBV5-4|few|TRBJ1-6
CASSTRQGSTYNSPLHF
TGTGCCAGCAGCACCAGACAGGGGAGCACCTATAATTCACCCCTCCACTTT
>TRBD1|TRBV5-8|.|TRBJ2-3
CASSLAGQGTDTQYF
TGTGCCAGCAGCTTGGCCGGACAGGGCACAGATACGCAGTATTTT
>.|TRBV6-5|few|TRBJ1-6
CASSFDTNYNSPLHF
TGTGCCAGCAGTTTCGACACAAACTATAATTCACCCCTCCACTTT
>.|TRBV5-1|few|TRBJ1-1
CASSPSPTGPNTEAFF
TGCGCCAGCAGCCCTTCCCCGACAGGACCAAACACTGAAGCTTTCTTT
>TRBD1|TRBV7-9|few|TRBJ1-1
CASSPGGEAFF
TGTGCCAGCAGCCCAGGGGGGGAAGCTTTCTTT
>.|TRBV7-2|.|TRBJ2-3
CASSPFGGSTDTQYF
TGTGCCAGCAGTCCGTTCGGGGGAAGCACAGATACGCAGTATTTT
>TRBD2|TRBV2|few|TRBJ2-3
CASSGTSGGTDTQYF
TGTGCCAGCAGTGGGACTAGCGGGGGCACAGATACGCAGTATTTT
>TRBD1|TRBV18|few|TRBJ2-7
CASSRQGYSYEQYF
TGTGCCAGCTCAAGACAGGGGTACTCCTACGAGCAGTACTTC
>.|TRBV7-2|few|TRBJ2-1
CASSLQTGITYNEQFF
TGTGCCAGCAGCTTGCAGACAGGTATCACCTACAATGAGCAGTTCTTC
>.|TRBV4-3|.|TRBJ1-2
CASSQDIAKSYTF
TGCGCCAGCAGCCAAGATATAGCCAAGAGCTACACCTTC
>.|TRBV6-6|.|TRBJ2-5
CASTPLPPVRETQYF
TGTGCCAGCACCCCCCTCCCACCGGTCCGGGAGACCCAGTACTTC
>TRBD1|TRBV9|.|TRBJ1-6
CASSISGTAHSPLHF
TGTGCCAGCAGCATTTCCGGGACAGCTCATTCACCCCTCCACTTT
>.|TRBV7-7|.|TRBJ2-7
CASSLAQGNEQYF
TGTGCTAGCAGCTTAGCCCAGGGCAACGAGCAGTACTTC
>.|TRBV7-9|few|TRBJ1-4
CASSLQGLTTNEKLFF
TGTGCCAGCAGCTTACAGGGGCTCACAACTAATGAAAAACTGTTTTTT
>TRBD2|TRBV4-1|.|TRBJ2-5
CASRPSGTSAETQYF
TGCGCCAGCAGACCATCCGGGACTAGCGCTGAGACCCAGTACTTC
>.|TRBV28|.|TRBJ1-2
CASSLQGFGYTF
TGTGCCAGCAGTTTACAGGGTTTCGGCTACACCTTC
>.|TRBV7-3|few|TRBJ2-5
CASSLIGGSETQYF
TGTGCCAGCAGCTTAATCGGCGGATCGGAGACCCAGTACTTC
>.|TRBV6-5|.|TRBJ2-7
CASRRDSLSSYEQYF
TGTGCCAGCAGACGAGACAGCCTGAGCTCCTACGAGCAGTACTTC
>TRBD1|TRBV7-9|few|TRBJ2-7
CASSYGQGAGYEQYF
TGTGCCAGCAGCTACGGGCAGGGGGCTGGATACGAGCAGTACTTC
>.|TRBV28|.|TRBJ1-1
CASTGGLGLNTEAFF
TGTGCCAGCACGGGCGGACTGGGACTCAACACTGAAGCTTTCTTT
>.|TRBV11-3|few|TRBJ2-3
CASSLGQGSGADTQYF
TGTGCCAGCAGCTTAGGGCAGGGCTCGGGGGCAGATACGCAGTATTTT
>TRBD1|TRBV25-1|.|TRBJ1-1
CASTMTGGSEAFF
TGTGCCAGCACTATGACAGGGGGCTCTGAAGCTTTCTTT
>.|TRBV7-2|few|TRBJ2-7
CASSLGGGYEQYF
TGTGCCAGCAGCTTGGGAGGGGGCTACGAGCAGTACTTC
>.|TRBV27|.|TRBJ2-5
CASSLRGPGETQYF
TGTGCCAGCAGTTTAAGGGGCCCCGGGGAGACCCAGTACTTC
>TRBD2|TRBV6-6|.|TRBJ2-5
CASSPPSPAGGETQYF
TGTGCCAGCAGTCCACCCTCTCCAGCGGGGGGGGAGACCCAGTACTTC
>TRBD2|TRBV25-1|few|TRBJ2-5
CASSGRGRTQYF
TGTGCCAGCAGTGGCCGCGGGAGGACCCAGTACTTC
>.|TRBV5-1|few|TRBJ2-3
CASSPVAGTDTQYF
TGCGCCAGCAGCCCTGTGGCAGGCACAGATACGCAGTATTTT
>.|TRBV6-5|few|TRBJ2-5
CASSTGPRGAETQYF
TGTGCCAGCAGTACAGGCCCAAGGGGTGCAGAGACCCAGTACTTC
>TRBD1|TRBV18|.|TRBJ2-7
CASSPGQDYEQYF
TGTGCCAGCTCTCCCGGACAGGACTACGAGCAGTACTTC
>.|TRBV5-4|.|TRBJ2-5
CASSLLQGQETQYF
TGTGCCAGCAGCTTGCTGCAGGGACAAGAGACCCAGTACTTC